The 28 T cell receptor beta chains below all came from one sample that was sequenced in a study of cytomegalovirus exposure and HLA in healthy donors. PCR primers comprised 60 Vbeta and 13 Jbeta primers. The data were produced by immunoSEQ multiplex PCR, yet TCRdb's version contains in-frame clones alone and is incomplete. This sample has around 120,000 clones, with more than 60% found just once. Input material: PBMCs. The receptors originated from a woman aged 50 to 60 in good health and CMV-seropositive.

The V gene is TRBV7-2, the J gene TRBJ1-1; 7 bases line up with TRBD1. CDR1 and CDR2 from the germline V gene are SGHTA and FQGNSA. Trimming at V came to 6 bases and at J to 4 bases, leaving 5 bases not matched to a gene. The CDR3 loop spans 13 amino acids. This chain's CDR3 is CASRFDRATEAFF. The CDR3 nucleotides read TGTGCCAGCAGGTTTGACAGGGCCACTGAAGCTTTCTTT.

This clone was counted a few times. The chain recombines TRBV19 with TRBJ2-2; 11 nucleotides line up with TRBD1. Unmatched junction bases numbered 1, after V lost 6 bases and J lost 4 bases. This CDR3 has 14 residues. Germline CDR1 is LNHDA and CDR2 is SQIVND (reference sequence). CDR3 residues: CASRGTGGTGELFF. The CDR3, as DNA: TGTGCCAGTAGAGGGACAGGGGGCACCGGGGAGCTGTTTTTT.

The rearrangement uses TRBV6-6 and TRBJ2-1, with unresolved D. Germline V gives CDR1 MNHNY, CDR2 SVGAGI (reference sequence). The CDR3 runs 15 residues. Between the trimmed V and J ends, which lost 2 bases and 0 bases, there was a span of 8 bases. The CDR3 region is CASSYAGNSYNEQFF. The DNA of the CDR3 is TGTGCCAGCAGTTACGCAGGAAACTCCTACAATGAGCAGTTCTTC.

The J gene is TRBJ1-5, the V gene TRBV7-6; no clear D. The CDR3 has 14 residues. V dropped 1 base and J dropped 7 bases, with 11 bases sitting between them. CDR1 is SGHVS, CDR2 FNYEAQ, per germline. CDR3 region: CASSLGQAGQPQHF. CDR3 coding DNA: TGTGCCAGCAGCTTAGGGCAGGCAGGACAGCCCCAGCATTTT.

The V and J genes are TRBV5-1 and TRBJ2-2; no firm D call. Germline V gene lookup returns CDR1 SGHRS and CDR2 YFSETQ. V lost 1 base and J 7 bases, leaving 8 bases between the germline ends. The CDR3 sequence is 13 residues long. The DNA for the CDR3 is TGCGCCAGCAGCTTGTATGGGCTCGGGGAGCTGTTTTTT. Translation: CASSLYGLGELFF.

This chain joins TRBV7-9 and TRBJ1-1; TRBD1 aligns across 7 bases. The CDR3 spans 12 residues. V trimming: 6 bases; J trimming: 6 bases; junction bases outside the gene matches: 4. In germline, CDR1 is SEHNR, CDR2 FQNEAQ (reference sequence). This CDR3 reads CASRPQGPEAFF. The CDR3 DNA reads TGTGCCAGCAGACCACAGGGGCCTGAAGCTTTCTTT.

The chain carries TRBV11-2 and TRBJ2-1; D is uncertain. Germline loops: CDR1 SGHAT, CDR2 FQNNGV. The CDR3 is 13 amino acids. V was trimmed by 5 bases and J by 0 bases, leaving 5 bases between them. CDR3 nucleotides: TGTGCCAGCAGCCGGAGCTCCTACAATGAGCAGTTCTTC. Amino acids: CASSRSSYNEQFF.

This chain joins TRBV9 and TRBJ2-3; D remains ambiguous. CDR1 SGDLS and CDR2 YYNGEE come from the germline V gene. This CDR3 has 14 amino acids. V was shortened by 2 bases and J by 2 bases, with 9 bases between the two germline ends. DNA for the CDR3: TGTGCCAGCAGCGTTCTGAGTTCCACAGATACGCAGTATTTT. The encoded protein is CASSVLSSTDTQYF.

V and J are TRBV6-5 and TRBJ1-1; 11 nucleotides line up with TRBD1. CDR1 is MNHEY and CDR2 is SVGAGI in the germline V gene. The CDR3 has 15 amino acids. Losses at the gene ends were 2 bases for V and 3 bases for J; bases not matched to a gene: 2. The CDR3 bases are TGTGCCAGCAGTTACGGGGACAGGGGGGACACTGAAGCTTTCTTT. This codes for CASSYGDRGDTEAFF.

This CDR3 reads CASSPSLGNSYEQYF. The CDR3 nucleotides are TGTGCCAGCAGTCCCTCCCTCGGGAACTCCTACGAGCAGTACTTC. This chain connects TRBV27 to TRBJ2-7, with D maybe TRBD2 (5 bases). CDR1 and CDR2 (germline): MNHEY, SMNVEV (reference sequence). This CDR3 has 15 amino acids. V was trimmed by 5 bases and J by 0 bases, leaving 14 bases between them.

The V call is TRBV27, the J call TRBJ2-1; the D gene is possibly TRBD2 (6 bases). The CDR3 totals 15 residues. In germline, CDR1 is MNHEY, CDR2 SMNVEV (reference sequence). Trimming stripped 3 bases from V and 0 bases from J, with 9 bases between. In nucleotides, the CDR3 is TGTGCCAGCAGTTTGCGCGGGACCTCCTACAATGAGCAGTTCTTC. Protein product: CASSLRGTSYNEQFF.

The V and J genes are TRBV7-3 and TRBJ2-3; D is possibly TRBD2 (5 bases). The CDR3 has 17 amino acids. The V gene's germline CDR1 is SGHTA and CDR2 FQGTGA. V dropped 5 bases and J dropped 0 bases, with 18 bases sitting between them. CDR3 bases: TGTGCCAGCAGCCCCGGCGGCGGACTGACTAGCACAGATACGCAGTATTTT. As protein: CASSPGGGLTSTDTQYF.

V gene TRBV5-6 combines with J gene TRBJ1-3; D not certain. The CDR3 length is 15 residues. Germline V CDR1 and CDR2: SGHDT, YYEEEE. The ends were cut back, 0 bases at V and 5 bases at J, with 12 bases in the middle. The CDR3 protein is CASSLGPQTRNTIYF. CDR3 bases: TGTGCCAGCAGCTTGGGCCCCCAAACACGAAACACCATATATTTT.

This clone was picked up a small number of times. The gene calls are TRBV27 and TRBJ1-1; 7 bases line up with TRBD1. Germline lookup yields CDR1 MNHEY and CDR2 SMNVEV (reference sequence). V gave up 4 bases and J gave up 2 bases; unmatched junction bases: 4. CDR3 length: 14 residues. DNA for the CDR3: TGTGCCAGCAGTTCGAGGGGGCAAAACACTGAAGCTTTCTTT. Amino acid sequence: CASSSRGQNTEAFF.

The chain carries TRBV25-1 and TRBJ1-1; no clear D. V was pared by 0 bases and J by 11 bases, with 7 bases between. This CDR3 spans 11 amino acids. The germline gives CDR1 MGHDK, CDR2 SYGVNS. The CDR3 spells CASSEYSGAFF. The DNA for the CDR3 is TGTGCCAGCAGTGAATATAGCGGGGCTTTCTTT.

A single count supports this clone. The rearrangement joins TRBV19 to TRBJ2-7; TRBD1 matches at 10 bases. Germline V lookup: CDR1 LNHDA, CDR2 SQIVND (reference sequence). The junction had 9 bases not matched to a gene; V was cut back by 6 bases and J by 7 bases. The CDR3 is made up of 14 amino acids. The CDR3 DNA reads TGTGCCAGTAGACGGACAGGGGGGATTTCGGAGCAGTACTTC. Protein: CASRRTGGISEQYF.

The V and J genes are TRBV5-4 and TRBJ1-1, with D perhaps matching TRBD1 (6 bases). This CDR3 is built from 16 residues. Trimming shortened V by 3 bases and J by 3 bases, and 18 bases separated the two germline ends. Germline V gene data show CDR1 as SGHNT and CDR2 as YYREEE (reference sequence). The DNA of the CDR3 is TGTGCCAGCAGCTGGGCCGGCGGGGGCGGGTACACTGAAGCTTTCTTT. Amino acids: CASSWAGGGGYTEAFF. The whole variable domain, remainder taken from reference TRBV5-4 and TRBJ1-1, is ETGVTQSPTHLIKTRGQQVTLRCSSQSGHNTVSWYQQALGQGPQFIFQYYREEENGRGNFPPRFSGLQFPNYSSELNVNALELDDSALYLCASSWAGGGGYTEAFFGQGTRLTVV.

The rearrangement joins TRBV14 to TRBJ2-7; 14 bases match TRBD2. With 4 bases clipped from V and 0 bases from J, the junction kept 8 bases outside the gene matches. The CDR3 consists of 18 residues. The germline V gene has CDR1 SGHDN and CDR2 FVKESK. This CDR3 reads CASSRPRLAGGPSYEQYF. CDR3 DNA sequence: TGTGCCAGCAGCCGACCACGACTAGCGGGGGGGCCCTCCTACGAGCAGTACTTC.

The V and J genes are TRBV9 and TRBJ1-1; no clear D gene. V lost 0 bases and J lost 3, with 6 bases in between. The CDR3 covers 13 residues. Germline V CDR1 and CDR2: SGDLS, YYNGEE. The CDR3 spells CASSVGGHTEAFF. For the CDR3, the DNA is TGTGCCAGCAGCGTAGGTGGGCACACTGAAGCTTTCTTT.

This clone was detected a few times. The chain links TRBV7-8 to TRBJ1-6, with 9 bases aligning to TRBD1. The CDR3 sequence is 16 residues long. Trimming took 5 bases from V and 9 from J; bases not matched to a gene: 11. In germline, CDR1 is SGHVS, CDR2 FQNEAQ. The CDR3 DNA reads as TGTGCCAGCAGCCCCCCGGCGGGACAGGGTATTTCACCCCTCCACTTT. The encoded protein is CASSPPAGQGISPLHF.

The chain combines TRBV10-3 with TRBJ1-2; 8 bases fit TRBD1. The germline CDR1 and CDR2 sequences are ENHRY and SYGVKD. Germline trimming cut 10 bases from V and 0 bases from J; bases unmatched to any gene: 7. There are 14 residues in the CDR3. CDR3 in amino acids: CATAGQVANYGYTF. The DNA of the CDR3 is TGTGCCACCGCGGGACAGGTGGCTAACTATGGCTACACCTTC.

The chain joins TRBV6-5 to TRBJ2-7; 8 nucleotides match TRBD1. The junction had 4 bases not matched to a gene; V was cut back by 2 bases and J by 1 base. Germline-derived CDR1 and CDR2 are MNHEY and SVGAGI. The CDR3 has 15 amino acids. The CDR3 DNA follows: TGTGCCAGCAGTTACGTCGGACAGGGTTCCTACGAGCAGTACTTC. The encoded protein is CASSYVGQGSYEQYF.

As DNA, the CDR3 is TGTGCCAGCAGTTTTCAAGATACGCAGTATTTT. Translated: CASSFQDTQYF. The J gene is TRBJ2-3, the V gene TRBV27; no firm D call. The CDR3 spans 11 residues. The V end was cut by 3 bases, the J end by 5 bases, with 3 bases between. Germline CDR1 MNHEY, CDR2 SMNVEV (reference sequence).

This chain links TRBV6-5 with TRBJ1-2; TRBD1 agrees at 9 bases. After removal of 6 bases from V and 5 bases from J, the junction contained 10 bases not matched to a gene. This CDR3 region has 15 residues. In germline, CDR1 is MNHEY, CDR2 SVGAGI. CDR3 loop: CASRPPPGQGYGYTF. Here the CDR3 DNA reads TGTGCCAGCAGGCCTCCCCCGGGACAGGGATATGGCTACACCTTC.

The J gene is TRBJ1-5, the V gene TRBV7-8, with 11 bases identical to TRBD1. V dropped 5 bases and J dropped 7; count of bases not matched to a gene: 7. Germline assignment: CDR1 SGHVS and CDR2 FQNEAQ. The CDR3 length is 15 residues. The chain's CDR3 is CASSLGTGGYQPQHF. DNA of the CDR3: TGTGCCAGCAGCCTCGGGACAGGGGGGTACCAGCCCCAGCATTTT.

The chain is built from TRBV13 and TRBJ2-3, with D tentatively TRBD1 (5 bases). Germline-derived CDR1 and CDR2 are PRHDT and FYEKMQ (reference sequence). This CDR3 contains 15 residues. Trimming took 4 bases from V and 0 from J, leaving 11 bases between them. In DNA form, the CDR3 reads TGTGCCAGCAGCTATGGACACCCTAGCACAGATACGCAGTATTTT. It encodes CASSYGHPSTDTQYF.

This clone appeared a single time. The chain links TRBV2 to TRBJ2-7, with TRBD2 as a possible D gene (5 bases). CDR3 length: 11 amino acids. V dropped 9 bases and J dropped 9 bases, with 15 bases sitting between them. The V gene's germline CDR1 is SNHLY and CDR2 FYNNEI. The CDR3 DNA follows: TGTGCCAGTCCCCGGGCGGGCCGGCAGTACTTC. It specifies CASPRAGRQYF.

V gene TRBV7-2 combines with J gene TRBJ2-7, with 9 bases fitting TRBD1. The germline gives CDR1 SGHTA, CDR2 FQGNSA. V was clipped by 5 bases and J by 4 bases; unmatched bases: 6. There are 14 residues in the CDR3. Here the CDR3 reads CASSTQTGGYEQYF. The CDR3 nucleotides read TGTGCCAGCAGCACCCAGACAGGGGGGTACGAGCAGTACTTC. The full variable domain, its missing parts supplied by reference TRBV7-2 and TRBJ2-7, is GAGVSQSPSNKVTEKGKDVELRCDPISGHTALYWYRQSLGQGLEFLIYFQGNSAPDKSGLPSDRFSAERTGGSVSTLTIQRTQQEDSAVYLCASSTQTGGYEQYFGPGTRLTVT.